This T cell receptor (beta chain) was sequenced for a study of T cells expressing NK-cell markers. In the study overall: One of the eight sequenced donors was seronegative, whereas the other seven were HCMV-seropositive. The study's findings and limits: About six of the donors carried dominant NKG2C+ clonotypes that took up roughly 1.0-7.0% of their CD8+ T cells.

Turning to this clonotype: Its antigen remains unknown.

5'RACE template switching with UMIs produced the TCR beta cDNA. One entry per CDR3 protein, without DNA, is what TCRdb gives after re-calling the 5' RACE reads. The sample holds about 370,000 distinct CDR3 sequences. Per the germline V gene, CDR1 is MGHDK and CDR2 is SYGVNS. The CDR3 consists of 14 residues. V gene TRBV25-1 combines with J gene TRBJ2-5; TCRdb picks TRBD2, but there is no DNA to check that call. The receptor comes from a woman aged 50 to 65 in good health. Sequencing was performed on blood T cells: a sorted CD56 or NKG2C T cell subset, CD4+ or CD8+ T cells, or bulk PBMC T cells (not recorded which). CDR3 in amino acids: CASSTLERQETQYF.